The 15 T cell receptor beta chains below all came from one sample that was sequenced in a study of blood T cell repertoires in COVID-19. Sequencing was performed with immunoSEQ multiplex PCR; in TCRdb, only in-frame clones are kept and a portion is missing. The sample consists of approximately 240,000 clones, just under 85% of them appearing once. The specimen was peripheral blood. The receptors were sampled from an older woman with active or convalescent COVID-19.

The CDR3 DNA follows: TGTGCCAGCAGTTCAACTAGCACCGGGGAGCTGTTTTTT. Translation gives CASSSTSTGELFF. This chain joins TRBV27 and TRBJ2-2, with D possibly matching TRBD2 (5 bases). In germline, CDR1 is MNHEY, CDR2 SMNVEV (reference sequence). The ends were cut back, 4 bases at V and 4 bases at J, with 7 bases in the middle. This CDR3 has 13 residues.

J is TRBJ1-1 and V is TRBV14, with 10 bases that match TRBD1. This CDR3 has 16 amino acids. In germline, CDR1 is SGHDN, CDR2 FVKESK. The J segment lost 0 bases and the V segment lost 9 bases, leaving 10 bases of the junction unmatched. The CDR3 loop reads CARIPGQGGLNTEAFF. As DNA, the CDR3 is TGTGCCAGGATACCCGGACAGGGGGGATTGAACACTGAAGCTTTCTTT.

The chain joins TRBV4-2 to TRBJ1-4, with 7 bases matching TRBD1. J was trimmed by 7 bases and V by 1 base; bases with no gene match: 9. The CDR3 extends over 16 amino acids. The germline CDR1 and CDR2 sequences are LGHNA and YNFKEQ. For the CDR3, the DNA is TGTGCCAGCAGCCAAGTCGGGCAGGGGGGATTTGAAAAACTGTTTTTT. It is translated as CASSQVGQGGFEKLFF.

The chain is built from TRBV7-6 and TRBJ1-4; TRBD1 matches 10 bases. The V gene's germline CDR1 is SGHVS and CDR2 FNYEAQ. The CDR3 consists of 14 residues. V lost 3 bases to trimming and J lost 9 bases; unmatched junction nucleotides: 4. In DNA, the CDR3 is TGTGCCAGCAGCTTGACAGGGGGCGAGAAAAAACTGTTTTTT. Amino acid sequence: CASSLTGGEKKLFF.

V is TRBV18 and J is TRBJ2-3, with a tentative D call TRBD2 (5 bases). Trimming removed 1 base at V and 3 bases at J, with 11 bases between. The CDR3 runs to 15 residues. CDR1 is KGHSH, CDR2 LQKENI, per germline. This CDR3 reads CASSPLGIQTDTQYF. The CDR3 bases are TGTGCCAGCTCACCACTCGGGATCCAGACAGATACGCAGTATTTT. Drawing the rest from reference TRBV18 and TRBJ2-3, the complete variable domain is NAGVMQNPRHLVRRRGQEARLRCSPMKGHSHVYWYRQLPEEGLKFMVYLQKENIIDESGMPKERFSAEFPKEGPSILRIQQVVRGDSAAYFCASSPLGIQTDTQYFGPGTRLTVL.

The chain uses TRBV4-2 and TRBJ2-5, with D maybe TRBD1 (5 bases). Germline CDR1 LGHNA, CDR2 YNFKEQ. Deletions cut 6 bases from V and 3 bases from J, with 20 bases between. The length of the CDR3 is 16 residues. CDR3 in amino acids: CASRNQGRDGEETQYF. CDR3 coding DNA: TGTGCCAGCAGGAACCAGGGAAGGGATGGGGAAGAGACCCAGTACTTC.

The DNA for the CDR3 is TGTGCCAGCACCCTAGTAAAGACTGTCCCTGATTACTTC. This gives the protein CASTLVKTVPDYF. V gene TRBV28 combines with J gene TRBJ2-5; D not resolved. Germline loops: CDR1 MDHEN, CDR2 SYDVKM. Trimming stripped 7 bases from V and 14 bases from J, with 23 bases between. This CDR3 is built from 13 residues.

The chain couples TRBV6-5 to TRBJ1-1, with D possibly being TRBD1 (6 bases). V lost 11 bases and J lost 4, with 20 bases in between. The CDR3 contains 14 residues. CDR1 is MNHEY and CDR2 is SVGAGI in the germline V gene. The CDR3, as DNA: TGTGCCGCCAGTTGGGGGGGGCGCGTCACTGAAGCTTTCTTT. Amino acids: CAASWGGRVTEAFF.

The V call is TRBV6-5, the J call TRBJ2-7; 7 bases are shared with TRBD1. The J segment lost 4 bases and the V segment lost 6 bases, leaving 6 bases of the junction unmatched. From germline, CDR1 is MNHEY and CDR2 SVGAGI. This CDR3 has 13 amino acids. In DNA form, the CDR3 reads TGTGCCAGCAGCCAGGGGGTATATTACGAGCAGTACGTC. This gives the protein CASSQGVYYEQYV.

The chain carries TRBV3-1 (or the pseudogene TRBV3-2) and TRBJ2-7; 7 bases map to TRBD2. CDR3 length: 14 residues. V lost 1 base and J lost 4; bases outside the gene matches: 4. Germline CDR1 LGHDT, CDR2 YNNKEL (reference sequence). The CDR3 sequence: CASSQVGRGYEQYF. The DNA of the CDR3 is TGTGCCAGCAGCCAAGTTGGGAGGGGATACGAGCAGTACTTC.

The count of this clone is one. This chain uses TRBV7-2 with TRBJ1-6, with 7 positions matching TRBD1. The CDR3 runs 17 residues. J was trimmed by 0 bases and V by 5 bases; bases with no gene match: 7. Looked up from germline, CDR1 is SGHTA and CDR2 is FQGNSA. DNA of the CDR3: TGTGCCAGCAGCGAGGGACAGAGGGGCTCCTATAATTCACCCCTCCACTTT. This translates into CASSEGQRGSYNSPLHF.

The V call is TRBV11-2, the J call TRBJ1-1, with 8 bases identical to TRBD1. This CDR3 has 15 amino acids. Germline V CDR1 and CDR2: SGHAT, FQNNGV. The trim removed 5 bases at V and 3 bases at J, leaving 8 bases unmatched. The CDR3 loop reads CASSKTGGLDTEAFF. CDR3 nucleotide sequence: TGTGCCAGCAGCAAAACAGGGGGGCTCGACACTGAAGCTTTCTTT.

V usage is TRBV7-8 and J usage is TRBJ1-5; 10 bases are a match to TRBD1. Germline V CDR1 and CDR2: SGHVS, FQNEAQ. The length of the CDR3 is 15 residues. The J segment lost 3 bases and the V segment lost 5 bases, leaving 4 bases of the junction unmatched. The CDR3 loop reads CASSLDRGPNQPQHF. The DNA of the CDR3 is TGTGCCAGCAGCCTAGACAGGGGGCCCAATCAGCCCCAGCATTTT.

J is TRBJ1-2 and V is TRBV3-1 (or the pseudogene TRBV3-2); the D gene is possibly TRBD1 (5 bases). V shed 1 base and J shed 8 bases, with 11 bases lying between them. Looked up from germline, CDR1 is LGHDT and CDR2 is YNNKEL (reference sequence). The CDR3 has 13 amino acids. CDR3 region: CASSQVPGLGYTF. CDR3 bases: TGTGCCAGCAGCCAAGTCCCAGGGCTAGGCTACACCTTC.

The rearrangement uses TRBV10-3 and TRBJ2-2; 7 nucleotides agree with TRBD1. Germline lookup yields CDR1 ENHRY and CDR2 SYGVKD. This CDR3 has 16 amino acids. Germline trimming cut 6 bases from V and 1 base from J; bases unmatched to any gene: 8. The CDR3 loop is CAIRAMDRRNTGELFF. The CDR3 coding sequence is TGTGCCATCAGAGCAATGGACAGGAGGAACACCGGGGAGCTGTTTTTT.